This TCR beta chain is from a study of blood T cell repertoires in COVID-19. Produced via immunoSEQ multiplex PCR; TCRdb's table is partial and in-frame only. The table includes under 200,000 clones, around 77% detected once. The CDR3 loop spans 14 amino acids. Germline V lookup: CDR1 SNHLY, CDR2 FYNNEI. The ends were cut back, 7 bases at V and 2 bases at J, with 13 bases in the middle. The source of this sequence is a man aged 65-85 years with active or convalescent COVID-19. The sample was peripheral blood. The chain links TRBV2 to TRBJ2-3; tentatively, D is TRBD2 (6 bases). The CDR3 protein is CASKRGRDTDTQYF. CDR3 nucleotide sequence: TGTGCCAGCAAACGAGGGCGGGACACAGATACGCAGTATTTT. Full variable domain (outside the CDR3, taken from reference TRBV2 and TRBJ2-3): EPEVTQTPSHQVTQMGQEVILRCVPISNHLYFYWYRQILGQKVEFLVSFYNNEISEKSEIFDDQFSVERPDGSNFTLKIRSTKLEDSAMYFCASKRGRDTDTQYFGPGTRLTVL.